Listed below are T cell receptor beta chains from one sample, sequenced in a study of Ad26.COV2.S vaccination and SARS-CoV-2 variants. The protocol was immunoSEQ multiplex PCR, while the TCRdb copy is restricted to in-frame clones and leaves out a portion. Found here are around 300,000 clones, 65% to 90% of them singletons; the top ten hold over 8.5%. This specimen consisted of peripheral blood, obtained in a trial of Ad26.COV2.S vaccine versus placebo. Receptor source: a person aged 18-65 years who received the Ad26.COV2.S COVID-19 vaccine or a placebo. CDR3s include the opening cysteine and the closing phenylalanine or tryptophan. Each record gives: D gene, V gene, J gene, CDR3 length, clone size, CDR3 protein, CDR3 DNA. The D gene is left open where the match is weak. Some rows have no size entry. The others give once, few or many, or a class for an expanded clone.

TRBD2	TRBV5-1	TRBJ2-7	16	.	CASSLVASGLPYEQYF	TGCGCCAGCAGCTTGGTGGCTAGCGGACTTCCTTACGAGCAGTACTTC
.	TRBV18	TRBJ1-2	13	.	CASSQERNYGYTF	TGTGCCAGCTCACAGGAGCGAAACTATGGCTACACCTTC
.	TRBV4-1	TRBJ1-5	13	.	CASSSNSNQPQHF	TGCGCCAGCAGCTCAAATAGCAATCAGCCCCAGCATTTT
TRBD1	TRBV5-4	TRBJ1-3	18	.	CASSGGQGAAGSGNTIYF	TGTGCCAGCAGCGGGGGACAGGGGGCCGCCGGCTCTGGAAACACCATATATTTT
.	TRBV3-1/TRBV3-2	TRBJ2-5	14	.	CASSHGTRGETQYF	TGTGCCAGCAGCCACGGCACCCGAGGGGAGACCCAGTACTTC
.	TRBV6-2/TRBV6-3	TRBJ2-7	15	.	CASSSIPAGSYEQYF	TGTGCCAGCAGTTCTATCCCGGCAGGATCCTACGAGCAGTACTTC
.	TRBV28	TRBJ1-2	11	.	CASSSRYGYTF	TGTGCCAGCAGTTCCCGATATGGCTACACCTTC
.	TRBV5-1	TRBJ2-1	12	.	CASSWSLNEQFF	TGCGCCAGCAGCTGGTCCCTCAATGAGCAGTTCTTC
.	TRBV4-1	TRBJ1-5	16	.	CASSQGSLGGIRAQHF	TGCGCCAGCAGCCAAGGGTCCCTTGGGGGCATCAGGGCCCAGCATTTT
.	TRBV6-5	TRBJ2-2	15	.	CASRSGQGNTGELFF	TGTGCCAGCAGATCTGGGCAGGGGAACACCGGGGAGCTGTTTTTT
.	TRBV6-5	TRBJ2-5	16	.	CASSYSYGRAQETQYF	TGTGCCAGCAGTTACTCTTACGGCAGGGCCCAAGAGACCCAGTACTTC
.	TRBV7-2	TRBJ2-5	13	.	CASSLVASGIKYF	.
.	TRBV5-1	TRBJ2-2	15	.	CASSPPRAGAGELFF	TGCGCCAGCAGCCCGCCGAGAGCAGGGGCCGGGGAGCTGTTTTTT
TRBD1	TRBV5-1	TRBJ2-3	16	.	CASSRGVGQVTDTQYF	TGCGCCAGCAGCCGGGGAGTGGGACAGGTCACAGATACGCAGTATTTT
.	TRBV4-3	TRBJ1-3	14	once	CASSQDWSGNTIYF	TGCGCCAGCAGCCAAGATTGGTCTGGAAACACCATATATTTT
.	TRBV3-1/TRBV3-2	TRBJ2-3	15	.	CASSLGAGGTDTQYF	TGTGCCAGCAGCCTCGGGGCAGGGGGGACGGATACGCAGTATTTT
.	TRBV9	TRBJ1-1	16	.	CASSVTGFFMNTEAFF	TGTGCCAGCAGCGTAACGGGCTTCTTCATGAACACTGAAGCTTTCTTT
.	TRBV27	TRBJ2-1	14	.	CASTGLGSYNEQFF	TGTGCCAGCACGGGGTTAGGGTCCTACAATGAGCAGTTCTTC
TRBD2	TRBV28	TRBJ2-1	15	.	CASSLPAGLHNEQFF	TGTGCCAGCAGTTTACCTGCGGGACTACACAATGAGCAGTTCTTC
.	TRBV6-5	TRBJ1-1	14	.	CASTDGQGHTEAFF	TGTGCCAGCACCGATGGTCAGGGACACACTGAAGCTTTCTTT
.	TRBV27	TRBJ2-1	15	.	CASSSPQRPVHEQFF	TGTGCCAGCAGTTCACCCCAGCGGCCGGTCCATGAGCAGTTCTTC
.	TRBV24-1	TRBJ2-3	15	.	CATSDRSDRVNPQYF	TGTGCCACCAGTGATCGCAGTGATAGGGTAAATCCGCAGTATTTT
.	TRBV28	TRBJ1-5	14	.	CASSVQGSNQPQHF	TGTGCCAGCAGTGTACAGGGAAGCAATCAGCCCCAGCATTTT
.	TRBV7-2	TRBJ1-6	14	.	CASSLGPVNSPLHF	TGTGCCAGCAGCTTAGGTCCGGTGAATTCACCCCTCCACTTT
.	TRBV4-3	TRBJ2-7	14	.	CASSQEGVAHEQYF	TGCGCCAGCAGCCAAGAGGGTGTGGCCCACGAGCAGTACTTC
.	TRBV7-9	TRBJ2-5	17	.	CASSLGGGDRQGETQYF	TGTGCCAGCAGCTTAGGCGGAGGGGATAGGCAAGGAGAGACCCAGTACTTC
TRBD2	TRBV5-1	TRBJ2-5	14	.	CASSLTSGTETQYF	TGCGCCAGCAGCTTGACTAGCGGGACGGAGACCCAGTACTTC
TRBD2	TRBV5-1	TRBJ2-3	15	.	CASSSLAGGTDTQYF	TGCGCCAGCAGTTCGTTAGCGGGGGGCACAGATACGCAGTATTTT
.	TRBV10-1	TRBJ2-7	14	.	CASTEGGSAYEQYF	TGCGCCAGCACCGAGGGTGGCTCGGCCTACGAGCAGTACTTC
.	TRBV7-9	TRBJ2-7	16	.	CASSPLGEVLTYEQYF	TGTGCCAGCAGCCCGTTAGGGGAGGTTTTGACCTACGAGCAGTACTTC
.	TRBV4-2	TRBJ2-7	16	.	CASSQPGGQGSYEQYF	TGTGCCAGCAGCCAACCCGGCGGGCAGGGGTCCTACGAGCAGTACTTC